The clone carrying this T cell receptor beta chain was detected ten times or more. These data are taken from a study of T-cell memory formation after mild COVID-19. TCRdb reprocessed the 5' RACE reads via MiXCR and lists one record per CDR3 protein. The table shows approximately 60,000 distinct CDR3 sequences, with over 7.5% occurring only once. The TCR originated in a man between 18 and 29 years old who had mild COVID-19 (a few samples of this study predate the infection). Cell type and time point are not known. Source material: PBMCs or a T cell subset sorted from them (not recorded which).

CDR3 sequence (DNA): TGTGCCAGCCAAATCTCCGGGACAGGCCACGAGCAGTACTTC. Amino acid sequence: CASQISGTGHEQYF. This chain joins TRBV12-3 or TRBV12-4 and TRBJ2-7, with 8 nucleotides matching TRBD1. J was trimmed by 5 bases and V by 8 bases; bases with no gene match: 11. The CDR3 sequence is 14 residues long.